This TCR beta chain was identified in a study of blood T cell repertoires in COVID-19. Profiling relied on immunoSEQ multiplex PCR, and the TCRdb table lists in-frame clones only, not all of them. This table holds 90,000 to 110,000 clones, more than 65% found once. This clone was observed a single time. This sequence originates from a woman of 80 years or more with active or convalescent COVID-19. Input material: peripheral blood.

The CDR3 coding sequence is TGTGCCAGCAGCGTAGGGTCCAGGGATCAGCCCCAGCATTTT. This sequence encodes CASSVGSRDQPQHF. The V gene is TRBV9, the J gene TRBJ1-5; D possibly corresponds to TRBD1 (5 bases). Looked up from germline, CDR1 is SGDLS and CDR2 is YYNGEE. The CDR3 length is 14 residues. Between the trimmed V and J ends, which lost 0 bases and 5 bases, there was a span of 9 bases.